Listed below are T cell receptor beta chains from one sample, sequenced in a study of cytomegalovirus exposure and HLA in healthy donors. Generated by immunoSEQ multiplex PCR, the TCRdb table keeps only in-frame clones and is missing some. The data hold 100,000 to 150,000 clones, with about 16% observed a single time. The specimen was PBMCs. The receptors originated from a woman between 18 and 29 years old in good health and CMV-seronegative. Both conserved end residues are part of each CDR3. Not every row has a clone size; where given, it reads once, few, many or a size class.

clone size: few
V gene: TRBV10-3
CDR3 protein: CAIRGSTDIQYF

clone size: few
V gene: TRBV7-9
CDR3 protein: CASRGLAGTANTGELFF

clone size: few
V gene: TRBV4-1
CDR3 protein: CASSQGTSGRRDF

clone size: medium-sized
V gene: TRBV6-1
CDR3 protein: CASSANPGNSGANVLTF

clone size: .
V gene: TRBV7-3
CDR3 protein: CASSLRATSGGTGELFF

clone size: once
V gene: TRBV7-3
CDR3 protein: CASSLSGAGTEAFF

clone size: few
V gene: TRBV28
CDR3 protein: CASSPRDYGYTF

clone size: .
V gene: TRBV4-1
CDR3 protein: CASSPSSETGGDEAFF

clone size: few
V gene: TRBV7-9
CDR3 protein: CASNLYIAGRDTQYF

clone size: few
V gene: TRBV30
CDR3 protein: CAWKASGTYEQYF

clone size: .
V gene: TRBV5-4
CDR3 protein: CASSLGLNEQFF

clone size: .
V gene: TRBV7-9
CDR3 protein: CASSGETRAGYEQYF

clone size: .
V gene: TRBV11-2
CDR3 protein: CASRLTGGDKEQFF

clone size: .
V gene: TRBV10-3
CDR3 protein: CAVSESQREALYEQYF

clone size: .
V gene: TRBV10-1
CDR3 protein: CASSDDRATEAFF

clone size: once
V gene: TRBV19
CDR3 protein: CASSIEGQRLPPSYEQYF

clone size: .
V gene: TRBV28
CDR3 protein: CASSSPGHLNTGELFF

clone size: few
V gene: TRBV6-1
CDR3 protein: CASSERQGPYEQYF

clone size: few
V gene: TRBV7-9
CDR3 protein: CASSFGRHSYEQYF

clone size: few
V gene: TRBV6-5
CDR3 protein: CASSSERRSYGYTF

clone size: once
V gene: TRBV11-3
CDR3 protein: CASSPGTGGTDTQYF

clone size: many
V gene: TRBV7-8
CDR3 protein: CASSISSGLPGNEQFF

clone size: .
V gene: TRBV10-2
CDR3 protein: CASTRLAEGDTQYF

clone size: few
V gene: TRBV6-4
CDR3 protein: CASHYRVF

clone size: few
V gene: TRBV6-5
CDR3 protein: CASKGSKGINYEQYF

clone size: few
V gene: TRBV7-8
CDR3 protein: CASSLHPDEQYF

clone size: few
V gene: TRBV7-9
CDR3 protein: CASSIEGQGSYEQYF

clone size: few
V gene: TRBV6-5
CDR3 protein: CASSYLANTDTQYF

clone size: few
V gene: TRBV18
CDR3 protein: CASSSDRGATDTQYF

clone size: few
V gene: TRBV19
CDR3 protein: CATQGVNTEAFF

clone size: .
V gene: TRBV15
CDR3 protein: CATSRVDRGLYEQYF

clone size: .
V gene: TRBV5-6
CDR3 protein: CASSLARAGGPDTQYF

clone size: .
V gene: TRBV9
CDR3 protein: CASSSDGRLHF

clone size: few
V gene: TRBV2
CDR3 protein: CASSSGTGGALAKNIQYF

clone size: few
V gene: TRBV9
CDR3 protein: CASSVMEAGSNYGYTF

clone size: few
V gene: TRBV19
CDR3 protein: CASSRAGGTYEQYF

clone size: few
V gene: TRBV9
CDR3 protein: CASSVEGTAPGELFF

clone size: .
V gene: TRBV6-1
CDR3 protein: CASSKGQGSSRRGNSPLHF

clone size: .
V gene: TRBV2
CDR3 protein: CASSSQFSNQPQHF

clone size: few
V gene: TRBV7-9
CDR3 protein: CASSPRGDNYGYTF